The clone carrying this TCR beta chain was seen a handful of times. The antigen remains undetermined. Healthy HIV-negative adults with no recent acute infections or vaccinations were recruited as donors. All of the donors resided in Nashville, Tennessee, and each was a Caucasian adult. Investigators divided CD4+ cells into CD45RA+ naive and CD45RA-negative memory subsets. This record belongs to a study of shared clonotypes between healthy human individuals. Study outcomes and limitations: Incomplete sequencing of sorted subsets was indicated by rarefaction despite large depth.

The V gene lost 3 bases and the J gene lost 1 base, with 6 bases spanning the gap. The CDR3 has 13 residues. Germline V CDR1 and CDR2: KGHSH, LQKENI. Libraries were prepared by immunoSEQ multiplex PCR; TCRdb keeps only in-frame clonotypes and omits some of them. Of 2 million to 2.5 million clones in the sample, approximately 93% were seen once. J is TRBJ1-2 and V is TRBV18; D uncertain. Source material: naive CD4+ T cells from PBMCs. Indicated subset: CD45RA+ positively selected. The clonotype comes from a man between 18 and 29 years old in good health. Some clones in this sample may be carry-over from other donors' samples. CDR3 nucleotide sequence: TGTGCCAGCTCACCTCAGGTTAACTATGGCTACACCTTC. It is translated as CASSPQVNYGYTF.